The T cell receptor beta chain under discussion was sequenced for a study of blood T cell repertoires in COVID-19. About the study: Material from acute and convalescent COVID-19 was sourced from the United States, Italy and Spain. The analysed material was cDNA or gDNA that came from T cells, B-cell-depleted T cells, or PBMCs.

In the source study's methods: Nucleated cell number was recorded as an estimate derived from reference gene primer amplification. Sequencing was performed with immunoSEQ multiplex PCR; in TCRdb, only in-frame clones are kept and a portion is missing. The V and J calls and clone size come from that table; D and trimming were worked out from the DNA. The data show about 240,000 clones, about 79% seen once. The material sequenced was peripheral blood. This TCR derives from a woman older than 75 with acute or convalescent COVID-19.

CDR3: CASSDRTVSSYEQYF. The CDR3, as DNA: TGTGCCAGCAGTGACAGGACAGTTAGCTCCTACGAGCAGTACTTC. The chain joins TRBV28 to TRBJ2-7, with D tentatively TRBD1 (6 bases). The CDR3 extends over 15 amino acids. Germline V gene sequence: CDR1 MDHEN, CDR2 SYDVKM. Trimming shortened V by 5 bases and J by 0 bases, and 14 bases separated the two germline ends.